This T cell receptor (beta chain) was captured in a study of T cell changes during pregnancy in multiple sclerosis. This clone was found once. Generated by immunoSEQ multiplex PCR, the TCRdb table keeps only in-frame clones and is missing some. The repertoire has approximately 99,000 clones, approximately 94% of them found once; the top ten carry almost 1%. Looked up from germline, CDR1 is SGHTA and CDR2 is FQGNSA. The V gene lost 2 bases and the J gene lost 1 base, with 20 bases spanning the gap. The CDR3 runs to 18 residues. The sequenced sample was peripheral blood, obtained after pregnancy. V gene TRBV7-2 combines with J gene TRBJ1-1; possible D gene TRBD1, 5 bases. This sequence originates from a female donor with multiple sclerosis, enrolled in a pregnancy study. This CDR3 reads CASSLRAGIKHGNTEAFF. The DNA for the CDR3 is TGTGCCAGCAGCTTAAGGGCAGGGATAAAACATGGGAACACTGAAGCTTTCTTT.